The 5 T cell receptor beta chains below were found in one sample sequenced in a study of PD-L1 blockade in urothelial cancer. Specified time point: pretreatment peripheral blood. Sequencing used immunoSEQ multiplex PCR; TCRdb keeps in-frame clones, though not all of them. The data contain tens of thousands of clones, around 84% of them singletons. The sample consisted of PBMCs, taken around atezolizumab (anti-PD-L1) treatment. These receptors were obtained from a man in his 60s with urothelial cancer.

V and J are TRBV6-5 and TRBJ1-4; 8 bases fit TRBD1. The junction had 3 bases not matched to a gene; V was cut back by 2 bases and J by 1 base. This CDR3 comprises 16 residues. Germline V gene lookup returns CDR1 MNHEY and CDR2 SVGAGI. The DNA for the CDR3 is TGTGCCAGCAGTTACCGTGGACAGGGAACTAATGAAAAACTGTTTTTT. Translating gives CASSYRGQGTNEKLFF.

This chain links TRBV19 with TRBJ1-2; a weak D match, TRBD1 (6 bases). CDR1 is LNHDA and CDR2 is SQIVND in the germline V gene (reference sequence). V was shortened by 9 bases and J by 2 bases, with 19 bases between the two germline ends. This CDR3 contains 15 residues. The CDR3 DNA reads as TGTGCCAGCAAACCCGCAACAGGGCTCAACTATGGCTACACCTTC. Translation: CASKPATGLNYGYTF.

The genes are TRBV15 and TRBJ1-2; TRBD1 aligns across 8 bases. This CDR3 is built from 15 residues. The junction had 8 bases not matched to a gene; V was cut back by 4 bases and J by 4 bases. The germline V gene encodes CDR1 LNHNV and CDR2 YYDKDF (reference sequence). The CDR3 DNA follows: TGTGCCACCAGCACAGGGGGCCTCCCTGGCTATGGCTACACCTTC. The encoded protein is CATSTGGLPGYGYTF.

The rearrangement uses TRBV4-3 and TRBJ2-5; TRBD2 matches at 9 bases. This CDR3 contains 16 residues. The V gene's germline CDR1 is LGHNA and CDR2 YSLEER. V lost 3 bases, J lost 11 bases, and 16 bases stayed unmatched. The CDR3 DNA reads TGCGCCAGCAGCCAGTCGTCTAGCGGGGTTCTCGGAGAGCAGTACTTC. It translates to CASSQSSSGVLGEQYF.

The genes are TRBV19 and TRBJ2-5; possible D gene TRBD1, 6 bases. V shed 6 bases and J shed 5 bases, with 19 bases lying between them. The germline V gene has CDR1 LNHDA and CDR2 SQIVND (reference sequence). The CDR3 runs 15 residues. The CDR3 DNA reads as TGTGCCAGTAGCCCCGTGACAGGAGGCAAGGAGACCCAGTACTTC. This gives the protein CASSPVTGGKETQYF. Combining the CDR3 with reference TRBV19 and TRBJ2-5 gives the whole variable domain DGGITQSPKYLFRKEGQNVTLSCEQNLNHDAMYWYRQDPGQGLRLIYYSQIVNDFQKGDIAEGYSVSREKKESFPLTVTSAQKNPTAFYLCASSPVTGGKETQYFGPGTRLLVL.